The 27 T cell receptor beta chains presented below share a single source sample, sequenced in a study of blood T cell repertoires in COVID-19 (dated by TCRdb to about 2020). The method behind the library was the immunoSEQ multiplex PCR assay. TCRdb retrieved this table from immuneACCESS and kept in-frame rearrangements only. Not all clones are present; in checked studies, unresolved V genes account for under half, and no reason is known for the remainder. In this sample the table shows some 80,000 clones, around 86% of which occur a single time. The top ten clones comprise 4.5% to 5% of the sample. The sequenced sample consisted of peripheral blood. The receptors were sampled from a man aged 45-65 years with active or convalescent COVID-19.

The rearrangement links TRBV7-7 to TRBJ2-7; TRBD1 matches at 11 bases. V shed 5 bases and J 4 bases; nucleotides not matched to a gene: 4. The CDR3 is made up of 14 amino acids. CDR1 SSHAT and CDR2 FNYEAQ come from the germline V gene (reference sequence). CDR3 in amino acids: CASSPGQGAYEQYF. CDR3 bases: TGTGCCAGCAGCCCTGGACAGGGGGCATACGAGCAGTACTTC.

This clone was seen only once. The genes are TRBV28 and TRBJ1-1, with 9 bases fitting TRBD1. The trim removed 5 bases at V and 0 bases at J, leaving 10 bases unmatched. Germline values: CDR1 MDHEN, CDR2 SYDVKM. This CDR3 is 17 amino acids long. CDR3 in DNA: TGTGCCAGCAGTACGGCCGGGACAGGGATGGTGAACACTGAAGCTTTCTTT. Its protein is CASSTAGTGMVNTEAFF.

The gene calls are TRBV29-1 and TRBJ2-5, with D possibly TRBD1 on 5 matching bases. This CDR3 spans 13 amino acids. V was cut by 1 base and J by 5 bases, with 11 bases left in between. Germline CDR1 SQVTM, CDR2 ANQGSEA. The CDR3: CSVEAQVGETQYF. Written as DNA, the CDR3 is TGCAGCGTTGAAGCACAGGTGGGGGAGACCCAGTACTTC.

The J gene is TRBJ2-5, the V gene TRBV10-3; 11 bases align to TRBD1. Per germline, CDR1 ENHRY and CDR2 SYGVKD. With V trimmed by 6 bases and J by 5 bases, 5 bases remained unmatched. The CDR3 contains 14 residues. The CDR3 DNA reads as TGTGCCATCAGAGGACAGGGGGCGGAGGAGACCCAGTACTTC. Translating it yields CAIRGQGAEETQYF.

The chain couples TRBV18 to TRBJ2-3, with 14 positions matching TRBD2. V lost 6 bases, J lost 0 bases, and 8 bases stayed unmatched. The CDR3 totals 18 residues. Germline CDR1 KGHSH, CDR2 LQKENI. The CDR3 loop reads CASSTGTSGGLSTDTQYF. For the CDR3, the DNA is TGTGCCAGCTCCACCGGGACTAGCGGGGGCCTAAGCACAGATACGCAGTATTTT.

The J gene is TRBJ1-1, the V gene TRBV27, with no clear D. The V end was cut by 6 bases, the J end by 5 bases, with 13 bases between. CDR1 and CDR2 (germline): MNHEY, SMNVEV (reference sequence). The CDR3 contains 13 residues. The CDR3 reads CASRPRALTEAFF. CDR3 in DNA: TGTGCCAGCAGGCCGAGGGCTCTAACTGAAGCTTTCTTT.

As to this clone: The junction departs from the called germline gene at one end, perhaps through a read error. This chain uses TRBV5-4 with TRBJ1-1; 12 positions agree with TRBD1. This CDR3 region has 16 residues. The V gene's germline CDR1 is SGHNT and CDR2 YYREEE (reference sequence). DNA of the CDR3: TGTGCCAGCAGTTTGGGACAGGGGGCCATGGGCACTGAAGCTTTCTTT. Amino acids: CASSLGQGAMGTEAFF.

The V and J genes are TRBV7-8 and TRBJ2-7, with 10 positions matching TRBD1. The germline gives CDR1 SGHVS, CDR2 FQNEAQ. Trimming cost V 5 bases and J 0 bases; bases outside gene matches: 4. The CDR3 length is 15 residues. CDR3 DNA: TGTGCCAGCAGCCGGGGACAGGGGAGCTCCTACGAGCAGTACTTC. Translating it yields CASSRGQGSSYEQYF.

The chain recombines TRBV18 with TRBJ1-4; D gene uncertain. The CDR3 extends over 14 amino acids. Trimming left V 0 bases short and J 5 bases short, with 7 bases between. CDR1 KGHSH and CDR2 LQKENI come from the germline V gene. The CDR3 loop reads CASSPPAWNEKLFF. DNA of the CDR3: TGTGCCAGCTCACCACCGGCCTGGAATGAAAAACTGTTTTTT.

V is TRBV7-8 and J is TRBJ2-5; no clear D gene. In germline, CDR1 is SGHVS, CDR2 FQNEAQ. The CDR3 runs to 13 residues. Trimming cost V 6 bases and J 3 bases, with 11 bases left between them. The CDR3 DNA reads as TGTGCCAGCAGTCTAGGCTGGGAAGAGACCCAGTACTTC. Its translation is CASSLGWEETQYF. Looking up the rest from reference TRBV7-8 and TRBJ2-5 gives the full variable domain: GAGVSQSPRYKVAKRGQDVALRCDPISGHVSLFWYQQALGQGPEFLTYFQNEAQLDKSGLPSDRFFAERPEGSVSTLKIQRTQQEDSAVYLCASSLGWEETQYFGPGTRLLVL.

This chain uses TRBV21-1 with TRBJ2-4; the DNA was not compared with TRBD1, the D call given in the table. TRBV21-1 is a recognized pseudogene. This CDR3 region has 19 residues. CDR3 nucleotides: TGTGCCAGCAGCAAAGAAGATGGACAGGGGAAGAAGGCCAAAAACATTCAGTACTTC. Translation gives CASSKEDGQGKKAKNIQYF.

The chain carries TRBV6-2 or TRBV6-3 and TRBJ1-2; the match to TRBD1 covers 10 bases. V lost 3 bases, J lost 0 bases, and 7 bases stayed unmatched. The germline gives CDR1 MNHEY, CDR2 SVGEGT. There are 17 residues in the CDR3. The CDR3 protein is CASSYPGTGATNYGYTF. CDR3 sequence (DNA): TGTGCCAGCAGTTATCCCGGGACAGGGGCCACTAACTATGGCTACACCTTC.

This rearrangement joins TRBV2 to TRBJ1-1; D unclear. Trimming took off 2 bases at V and 5 bases at J, with 12 bases between the two ends. This CDR3 has 14 residues. In germline, CDR1 is SNHLY, CDR2 FYNNEI. The CDR3 spells CASSELWRGTEAFF. The CDR3 coding sequence is TGTGCCAGCAGTGAACTTTGGCGGGGTACTGAAGCTTTCTTT.

The CDR3 DNA sequence: TGTGCCAGCAGCTTACCTTCCTACAATGAGCAGTTCTTC. Its translation is CASSLPSYNEQFF. V is TRBV7-2 and J is TRBJ2-1; no clear D. With 2 bases removed from V and 1 base from J, the gap between germline ends came to 3 bases. Germline CDR1 and CDR2: SGHTA and FQGNSA. CDR3 length equals 13 residues.

This clone was seen only once. This CDR3 reads CASAESGGISYEQYF. The DNA of the CDR3 is TGTGCCAGCGCCGAATCCGGGGGGATCTCCTACGAGCAGTACTTC. The chain joins TRBV7-2 to TRBJ2-7, with TRBD2 matching 7 bases. The CDR3 runs to 15 residues. V lost 8 bases, J lost 0 bases, and 10 bases stayed unmatched. The germline gives CDR1 SGHTA, CDR2 FQGNSA.

CDR3 bases: TGTGCCAGCAGCATTAGGGAGGGGGGAACCACTGAAGCTTTCTTT. It translates to CASSIREGGTTEAFF. The chain carries TRBV13 and TRBJ1-1; D perhaps matches TRBD1 (6 bases). Per germline, CDR1 PRHDT and CDR2 FYEKMQ (reference sequence). V was shortened by 5 bases and J by 4 bases, with 17 bases between the two germline ends. The CDR3 contains 15 residues.

The rearrangement joins TRBV5-1 to TRBJ2-3; D is unresolved. The CDR3 sequence is 15 residues long. V lost 5 bases, J lost 2 bases, and 15 bases lay in between. The V gene's germline CDR1 is SGHRS and CDR2 YFSETQ. The DNA of the CDR3 is TGCGCCAGCAGGCGCTCGACTCTCTTCACAGATACGCAGTATTTT. Translating it yields CASRRSTLFTDTQYF.

The V and J genes are TRBV27 and TRBJ2-2; TRBD2 matches at 16 bases. CDR3 size: 21 residues. V shed 5 bases, J shed 0 bases, and the junction held 12 bases outside the gene matches. Germline lookup yields CDR1 MNHEY and CDR2 SMNVEV (reference sequence). CDR3 bases: TGTGCCAGCAGTCCAAGCCCGGGACTAGCGGGGGGGCAGACGAACACCGGGGAGCTGTTTTTT. Protein sequence: CASSPSPGLAGGQTNTGELFF.

This chain connects TRBV30 to TRBJ1-5; D perhaps matches TRBD1 (6 bases). V was cut by 3 bases and J by 6 bases, with 18 bases left in between. The CDR3 is 15 amino acids. Germline V gene data show CDR1 as GTSNPN and CDR2 as SVGIG (reference sequence). Here the CDR3 reads CAWSLSGGAGQPQHF. CDR3 sequence (DNA): TGTGCCTGGAGCCTTAGTGGGGGCGCCGGTCAGCCCCAGCATTTT.

The chain has TRBV5-1 and TRBJ1-5; D unresolved. The germline V and J ends were trimmed by 0 bases and 3 bases, with 7 bases remaining between them. Germline V lookup: CDR1 SGHRS, CDR2 YFSETQ. CDR3 size: 14 residues. CDR3 in amino acids: CASSLDGDNQPQHF. For the CDR3, the DNA is TGCGCCAGCAGCTTGGACGGAGACAATCAGCCCCAGCATTTT. The full variable domain, completed using reference TRBV5-1 and TRBJ1-5, is KAGVTQTPRYLIKTRGQQVTLSCSPISGHRSVSWYQQTPGQGLQFLFEYFSETQRNKGNFPGRFSGRQFSNSRSEMNVSTLELGDSALYLCASSLDGDNQPQHFGDGTRLSIL.

This rearrangement joins TRBV6-2 or TRBV6-3 to TRBJ2-3, with D maybe TRBD1 (6 bases). Germline V gives CDR1 MNHEY, CDR2 SVGEGT. V was trimmed by 6 bases and J by 6 bases, leaving 19 bases between them. The CDR3 is 15 amino acids. CDR3 DNA sequence: TGTGCCAGCAGCATCCAGGGGTACGGAAGCGATACGCAGTATTTT. Translated, it gives CASSIQGYGSDTQYF.

The chain joins TRBV10-1 to TRBJ2-2, with TRBD1 as a possible D gene (5 bases). The germline CDR1 and CDR2 sequences are WNHNN and SYGVQD (reference sequence). The CDR3 length is 13 residues. Trimming pared 6 bases from V and 4 bases from J, leaving 9 bases between. The CDR3 DNA reads TGCGCCAGCAGCCAGGGTATCACCGGGGAGCTGTTTTTT. Its protein product is CASSQGITGELFF.

The chain joins TRBV28 to TRBJ2-2; the match to TRBD1 covers 7 bases. J was trimmed by 8 bases and V by 6 bases; bases with no gene match: 6. The CDR3 consists of 13 residues. Germline-derived CDR1 and CDR2 are MDHEN and SYDVKM. This chain's CDR3 is CASRTDRRGELFF. The CDR3 DNA reads as TGTGCCAGCAGAACGGACAGGAGGGGGGAGCTGTTTTTT.

The rearrangement links TRBV9 to TRBJ1-4, with TRBD1 identical over 8 bases. Germline loops: CDR1 SGDLS, CDR2 YYNGEE. This CDR3 region has 15 residues. V shed 0 bases and J 7 bases; nucleotides not matched to a gene: 5. CDR3 in DNA: TGTGCCAGCAGCGTAGCTCAGGGGGCGGGTGAAAAACTGTTTTTT. The encoded protein is CASSVAQGAGEKLFF.

The V and J genes are TRBV5-1 and TRBJ2-3, with a tentative D call TRBD1 (6 bases). V lost 1 base and J 4 bases, leaving 13 bases between the germline ends. Germline assignment: CDR1 SGHRS and CDR2 YFSETQ. This CDR3 spans 15 amino acids. The CDR3 nucleotides are TGCGCCAGCAGCTTGTTGGGGGCGACGGCAGATACGCAGTATTTT. This gives the protein CASSLLGATADTQYF.

J is TRBJ2-7 and V is TRBV6-1; D is perhaps TRBD2 (6 bases). The CDR3 is 14 amino acids. The germline V gene has CDR1 MNHNS and CDR2 SASEGT. CDR3 coding DNA: TGTGCCAGCAATGAACCGGGACTTACCTACGAGCAGTACGTC. Its protein product is CASNEPGLTYEQYV.

The J gene is TRBJ2-7, the V gene TRBV4-3; 10 bases fit TRBD1. CDR3 length equals 15 residues. Germline V gene data show CDR1 as LGHNA and CDR2 as YSLEER. J gave up 4 bases and V 3 bases, and 6 bases lay outside the gene matches. The CDR3 DNA sequence: TGCGCCAGCAGCCAGATCCCGGGACAGGGGTACGAGCAGTACTTC. Its protein product is CASSQIPGQGYEQYF.